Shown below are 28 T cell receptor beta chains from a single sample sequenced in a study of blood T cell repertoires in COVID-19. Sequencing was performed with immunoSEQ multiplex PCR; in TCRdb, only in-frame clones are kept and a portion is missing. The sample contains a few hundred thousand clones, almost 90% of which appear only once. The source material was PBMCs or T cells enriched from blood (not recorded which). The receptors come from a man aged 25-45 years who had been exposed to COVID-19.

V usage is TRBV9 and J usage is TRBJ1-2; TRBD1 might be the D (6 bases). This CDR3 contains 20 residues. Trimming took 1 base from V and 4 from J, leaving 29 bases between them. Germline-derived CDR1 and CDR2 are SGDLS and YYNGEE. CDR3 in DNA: TGTGCCAGCAGCGTAATATCGGATCCCCAGGGGAGGGTGGATTTCTATGGCTACACCTTC. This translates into CASSVISDPQGRVDFYGYTF.

This chain's CDR3 is CASSQEASGVDNEQFF. The CDR3 DNA sequence: TGTGCCAGCAGCCAAGAAGCTAGCGGGGTGGACAATGAGCAGTTCTTC. The chain is built from TRBV14 and TRBJ2-1, with 9 bases that match TRBD2. CDR1 and CDR2 (germline): SGHDN, FVKESK. J lost 5 bases, V lost 0 bases, and 5 bases had no gene match. The CDR3 loop spans 16 amino acids.

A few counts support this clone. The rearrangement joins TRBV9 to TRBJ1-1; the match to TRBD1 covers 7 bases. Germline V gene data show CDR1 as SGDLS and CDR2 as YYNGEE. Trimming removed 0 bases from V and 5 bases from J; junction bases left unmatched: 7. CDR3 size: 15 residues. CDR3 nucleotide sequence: TGTGCCAGCAGCGTAGACCCGGGACAGACAACTGAAGCTTTCTTT. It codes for CASSVDPGQTTEAFF. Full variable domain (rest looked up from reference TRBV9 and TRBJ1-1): DSGVTQTPKHLITATGQRVTLRCSPRSGDLSVYWYQQSLDQGLQFLIQYYNGEERAKGNILERFSAQQFPDLHSELNLSSLELGDSALYFCASSVDPGQTTEAFFGQGTRLTVV.

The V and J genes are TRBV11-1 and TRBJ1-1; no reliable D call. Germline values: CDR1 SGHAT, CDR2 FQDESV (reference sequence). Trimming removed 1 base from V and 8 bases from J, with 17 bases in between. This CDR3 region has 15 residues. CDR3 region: CASSLGVAGLTEAFF. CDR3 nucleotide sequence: TGTGCCAGCAGCTTAGGGGTCGCAGGTCTAACGGAAGCTTTCTTT.

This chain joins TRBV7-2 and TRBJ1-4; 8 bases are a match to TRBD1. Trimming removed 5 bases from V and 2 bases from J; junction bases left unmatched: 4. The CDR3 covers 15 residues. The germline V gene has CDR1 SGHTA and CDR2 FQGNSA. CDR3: CASSRDRGTNEKLFF. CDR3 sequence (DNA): TGTGCCAGCAGCCGCGACAGGGGCACTAATGAAAAACTGTTTTTT.

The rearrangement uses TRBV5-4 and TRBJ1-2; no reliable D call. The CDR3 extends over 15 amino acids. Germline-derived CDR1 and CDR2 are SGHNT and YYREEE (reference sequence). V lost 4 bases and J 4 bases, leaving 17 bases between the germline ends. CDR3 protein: CASSATVTPGYGYTF. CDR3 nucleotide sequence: TGTGCCAGCAGCGCCACCGTCACCCCCGGCTATGGCTACACCTTC.

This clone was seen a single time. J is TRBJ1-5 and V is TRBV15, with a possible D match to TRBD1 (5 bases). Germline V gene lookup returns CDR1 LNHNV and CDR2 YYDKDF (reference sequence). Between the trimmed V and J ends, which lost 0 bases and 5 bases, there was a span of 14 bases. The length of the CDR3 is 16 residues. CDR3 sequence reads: CATSREGYGGYQPQHF. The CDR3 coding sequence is TGTGCCACCAGCAGAGAGGGCTACGGGGGGTATCAGCCCCAGCATTTT.

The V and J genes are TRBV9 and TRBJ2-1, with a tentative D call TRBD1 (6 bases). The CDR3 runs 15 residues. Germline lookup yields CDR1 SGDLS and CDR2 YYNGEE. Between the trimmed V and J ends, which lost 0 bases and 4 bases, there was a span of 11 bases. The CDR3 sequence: CASSVGITGYNEQFF. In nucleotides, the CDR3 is TGTGCCAGCAGCGTAGGGATTACAGGGTACAATGAGCAGTTCTTC.

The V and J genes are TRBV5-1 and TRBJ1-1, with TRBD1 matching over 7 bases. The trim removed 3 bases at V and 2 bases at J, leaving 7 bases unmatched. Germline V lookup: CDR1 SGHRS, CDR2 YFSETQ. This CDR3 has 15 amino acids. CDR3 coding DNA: TGCGCCAGCAGCTCTCACAGGGGCCCAAACACTGAAGCTTTCTTT. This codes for CASSSHRGPNTEAFF.

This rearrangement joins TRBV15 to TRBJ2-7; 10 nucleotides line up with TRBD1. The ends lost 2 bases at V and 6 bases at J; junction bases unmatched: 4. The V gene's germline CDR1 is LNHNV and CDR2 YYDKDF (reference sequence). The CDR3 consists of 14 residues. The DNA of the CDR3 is TGTGCCACCAGCAGACGGACAGGGGGTTCCGAGCAGTACTTC. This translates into CATSRRTGGSEQYF.

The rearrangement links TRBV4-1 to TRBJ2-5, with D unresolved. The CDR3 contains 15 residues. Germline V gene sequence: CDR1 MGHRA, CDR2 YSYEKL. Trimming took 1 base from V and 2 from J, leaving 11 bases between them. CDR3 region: CASSQGNSLQETQYF. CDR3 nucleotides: TGCGCCAGCAGCCAAGGAAACAGCTTACAAGAGACCCAGTACTTC.

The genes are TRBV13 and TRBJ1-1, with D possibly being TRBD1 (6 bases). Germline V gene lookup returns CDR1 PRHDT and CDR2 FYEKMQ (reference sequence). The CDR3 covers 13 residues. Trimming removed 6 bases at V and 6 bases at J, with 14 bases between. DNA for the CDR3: TGTGCCAGCAGTCAATCAGGGGCTTCTGAAGCTTTCTTT. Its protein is CASSQSGASEAFF.

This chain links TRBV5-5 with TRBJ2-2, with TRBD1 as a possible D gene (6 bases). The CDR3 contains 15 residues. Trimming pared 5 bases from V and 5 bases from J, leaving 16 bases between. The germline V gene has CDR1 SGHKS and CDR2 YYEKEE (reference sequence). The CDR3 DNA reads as TGTGCCAGCAGGGGGTACAGGGAAATAACCGGGGAGCTGTTTTTT. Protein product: CASRGYREITGELFF.

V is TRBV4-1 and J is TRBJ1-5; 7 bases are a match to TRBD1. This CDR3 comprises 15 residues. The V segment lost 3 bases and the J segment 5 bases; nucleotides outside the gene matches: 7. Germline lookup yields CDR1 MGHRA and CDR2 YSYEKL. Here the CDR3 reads CASSQVRQGDQPQHF. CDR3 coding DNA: TGCGCCAGCAGCCAGGTTAGGCAGGGGGATCAGCCCCAGCATTTT.

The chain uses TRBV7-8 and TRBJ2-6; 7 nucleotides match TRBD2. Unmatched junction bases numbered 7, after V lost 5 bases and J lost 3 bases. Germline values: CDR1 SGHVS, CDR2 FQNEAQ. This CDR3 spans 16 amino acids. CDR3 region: CASSQAGSYGANVLTF. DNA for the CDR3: TGTGCCAGCAGCCAAGCGGGGAGTTATGGGGCCAACGTCCTGACTTTC.

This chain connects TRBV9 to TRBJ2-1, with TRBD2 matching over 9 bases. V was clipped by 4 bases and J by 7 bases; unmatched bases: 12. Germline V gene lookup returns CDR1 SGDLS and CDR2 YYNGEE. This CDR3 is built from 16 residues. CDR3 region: CASSPEGLAGRNEQFF. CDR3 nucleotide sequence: TGTGCCAGCAGCCCAGAGGGGCTAGCGGGGAGGAATGAGCAGTTCTTC.

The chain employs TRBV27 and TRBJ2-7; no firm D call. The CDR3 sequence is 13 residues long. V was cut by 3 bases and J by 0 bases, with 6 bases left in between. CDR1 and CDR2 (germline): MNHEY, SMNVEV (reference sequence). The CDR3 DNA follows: TGTGCCAGCAGTTTCTCCAGCTCCTACGAGCAGTACTTC. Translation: CASSFSSSYEQYF.

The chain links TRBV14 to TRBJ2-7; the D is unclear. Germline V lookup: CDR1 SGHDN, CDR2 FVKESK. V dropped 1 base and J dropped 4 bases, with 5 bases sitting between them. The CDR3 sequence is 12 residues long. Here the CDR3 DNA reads TGTGCCAGCAGCCAAGTAACATACGAGCAGTACTTC. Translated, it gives CASSQVTYEQYF.

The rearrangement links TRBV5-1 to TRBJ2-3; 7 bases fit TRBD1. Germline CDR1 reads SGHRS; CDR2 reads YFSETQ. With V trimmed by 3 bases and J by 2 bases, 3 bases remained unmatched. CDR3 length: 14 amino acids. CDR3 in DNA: TGCGCCAGCAGCTCGGGACAGAACACAGATACGCAGTATTTT. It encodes CASSSGQNTDTQYF.

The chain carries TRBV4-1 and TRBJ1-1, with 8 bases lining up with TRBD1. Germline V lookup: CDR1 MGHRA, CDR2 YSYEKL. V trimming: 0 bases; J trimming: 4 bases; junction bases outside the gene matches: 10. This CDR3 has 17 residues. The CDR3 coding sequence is TGCGCCAGCAGCCAAGATCCAAGACAGGGGATTTCCACTGAAGCTTTCTTT. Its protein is CASSQDPRQGISTEAFF.

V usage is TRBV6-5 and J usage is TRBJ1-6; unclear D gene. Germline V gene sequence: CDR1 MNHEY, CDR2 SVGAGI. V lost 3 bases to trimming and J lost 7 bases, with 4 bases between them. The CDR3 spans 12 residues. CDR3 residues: CASSYMNSPLHF. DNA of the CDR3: TGTGCCAGCAGTTATATGAATTCACCCCTCCACTTT.

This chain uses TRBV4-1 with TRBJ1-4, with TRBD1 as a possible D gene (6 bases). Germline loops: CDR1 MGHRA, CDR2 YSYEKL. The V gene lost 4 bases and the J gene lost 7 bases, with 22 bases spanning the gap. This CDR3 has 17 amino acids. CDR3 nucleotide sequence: TGCGCCAGCAGCCGGACAGTCGGTTTTAATGGCGGTGAAAAACTGTTTTTT. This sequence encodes CASSRTVGFNGGEKLFF.

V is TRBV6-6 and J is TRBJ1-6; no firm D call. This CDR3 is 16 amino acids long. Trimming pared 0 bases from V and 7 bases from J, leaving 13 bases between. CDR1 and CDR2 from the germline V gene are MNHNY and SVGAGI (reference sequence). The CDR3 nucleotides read TGTGCCAGCAGTTACTCGATACATAACGTGAATTCACCCCTCCACTTT. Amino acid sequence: CASSYSIHNVNSPLHF.

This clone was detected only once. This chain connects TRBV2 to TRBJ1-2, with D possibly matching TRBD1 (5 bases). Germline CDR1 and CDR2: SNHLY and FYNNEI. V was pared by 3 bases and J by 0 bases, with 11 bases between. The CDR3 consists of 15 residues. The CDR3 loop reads CASSEGPGPNYGYTF. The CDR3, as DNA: TGTGCCAGCAGTGAGGGTCCAGGGCCTAACTATGGCTACACCTTC.

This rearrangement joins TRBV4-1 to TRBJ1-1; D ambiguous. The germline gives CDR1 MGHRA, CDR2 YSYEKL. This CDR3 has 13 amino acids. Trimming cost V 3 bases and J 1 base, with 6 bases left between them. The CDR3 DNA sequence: TGCGCCAGCAGCCAGGGAGGGAACACTGAAGCTTTCTTT. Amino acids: CASSQGGNTEAFF.

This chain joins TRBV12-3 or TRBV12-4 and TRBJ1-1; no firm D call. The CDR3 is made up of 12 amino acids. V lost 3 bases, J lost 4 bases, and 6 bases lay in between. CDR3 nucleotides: TGTGCCAGCAGTTTGAGGGTCACTGAAGCTTTCTTT. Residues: CASSLRVTEAFF.

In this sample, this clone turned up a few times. The CDR3: CASRRTLSNQPQHF. CDR3 in DNA: TGTGCCAGCAGGAGGACACTTAGCAATCAGCCCCAGCATTTT. The chain recombines TRBV2 with TRBJ1-5, with D perhaps TRBD1 (5 bases). Germline V gives CDR1 SNHLY, CDR2 FYNNEI. Trimming removed 6 bases from V and 0 bases from J, with 9 bases in between. The CDR3 runs to 14 residues.

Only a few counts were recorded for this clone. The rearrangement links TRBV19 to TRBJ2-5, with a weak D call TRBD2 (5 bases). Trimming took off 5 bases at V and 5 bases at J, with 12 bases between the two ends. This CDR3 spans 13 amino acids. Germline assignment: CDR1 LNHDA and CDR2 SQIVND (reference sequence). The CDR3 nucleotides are TGTGCCAGTAGTTTGGGAGCGTGGGAGACCCAGTACTTC. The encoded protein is CASSLGAWETQYF.